This TCR beta chain was sequenced during a study of cytomegalovirus exposure and HLA in healthy donors. Findings and caveats of the study: The later analysis indicated that the majority of CMV-associated TCR beta chains appeared HLA-restricted. Earlier analysis yielded a pattern in which most TCR beta V segments were productive about 87% or about 30% of the time. Sequencing likely caused a cluster of highly shared sequence variants. Further analysis was carried out later, and it showed several of the most significant clusters appearing linked to common viral pathogens.

A note on this clone: Its specificity is unknown.

Primers: 60 Vbeta forward and 13 Jbeta reverse. Using immunoSEQ multiplex PCR, the repertoire was profiled, and TCRdb retains in-frame clones only, with some absent. Of over 65,000 clones listed, around four fifths are singletons. The sample comprised PBMCs. The source is a man aged 40-55 years in good health and CMV-seronegative.

Here the CDR3 DNA reads TGTGCCAGCAGCGGACCGACAGGGGGCCGGAGCACAGATACGCAGTATTTT. It yields the protein CASSGPTGGRSTDTQYF. The chain carries TRBV9 and TRBJ2-3; TRBD1 matches at 10 bases. Losses at the gene ends were 3 bases for V and 0 bases for J; bases not matched to a gene: 7. The CDR3 length is 17 residues. Germline lookup yields CDR1 SGDLS and CDR2 YYNGEE.